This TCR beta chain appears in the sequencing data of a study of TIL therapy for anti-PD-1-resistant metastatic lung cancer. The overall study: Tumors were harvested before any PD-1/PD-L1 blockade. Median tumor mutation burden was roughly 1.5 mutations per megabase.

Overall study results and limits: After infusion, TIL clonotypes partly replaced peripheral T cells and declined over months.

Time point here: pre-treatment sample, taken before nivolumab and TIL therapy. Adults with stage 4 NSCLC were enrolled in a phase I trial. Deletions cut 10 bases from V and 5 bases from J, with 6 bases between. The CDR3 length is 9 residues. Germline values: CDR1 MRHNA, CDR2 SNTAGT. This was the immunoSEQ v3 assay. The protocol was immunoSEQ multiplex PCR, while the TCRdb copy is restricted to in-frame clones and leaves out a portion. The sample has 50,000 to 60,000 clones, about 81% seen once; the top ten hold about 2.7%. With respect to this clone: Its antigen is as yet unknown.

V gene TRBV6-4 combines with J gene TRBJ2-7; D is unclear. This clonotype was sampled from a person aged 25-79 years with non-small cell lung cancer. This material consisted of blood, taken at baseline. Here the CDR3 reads CATRHEQYF. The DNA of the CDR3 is TGTGCCACCCGACACGAGCAGTACTTC.